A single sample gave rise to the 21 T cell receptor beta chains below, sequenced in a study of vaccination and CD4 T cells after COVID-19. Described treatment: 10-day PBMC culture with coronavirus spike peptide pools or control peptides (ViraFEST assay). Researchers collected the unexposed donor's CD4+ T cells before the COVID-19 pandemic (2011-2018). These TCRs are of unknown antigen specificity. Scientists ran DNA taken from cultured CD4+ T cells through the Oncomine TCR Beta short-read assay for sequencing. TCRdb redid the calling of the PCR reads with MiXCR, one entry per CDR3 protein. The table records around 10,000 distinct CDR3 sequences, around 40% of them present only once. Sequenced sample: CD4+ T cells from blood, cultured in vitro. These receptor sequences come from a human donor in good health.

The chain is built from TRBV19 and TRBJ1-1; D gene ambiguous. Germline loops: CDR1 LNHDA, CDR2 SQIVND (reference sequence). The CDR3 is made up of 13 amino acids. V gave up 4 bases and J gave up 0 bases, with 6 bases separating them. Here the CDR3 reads CASSRVLNTEAFF. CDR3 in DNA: TGTGCCAGTAGTAGGGTGCTGAACACTGAAGCTTTCTTT.

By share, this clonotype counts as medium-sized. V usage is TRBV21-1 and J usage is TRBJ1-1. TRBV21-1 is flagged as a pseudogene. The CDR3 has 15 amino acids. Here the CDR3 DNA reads TGTGCCAGCAGCAAAGGAGAAAACCTCTCCACTGAAGCTTTCTTT. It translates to CASSKGENLSTEAFF.

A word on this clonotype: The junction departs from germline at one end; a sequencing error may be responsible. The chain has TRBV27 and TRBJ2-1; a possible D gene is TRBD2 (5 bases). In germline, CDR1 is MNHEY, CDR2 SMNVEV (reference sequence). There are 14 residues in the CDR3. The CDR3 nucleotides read TGTGCCAGCAGACCGATCGGGGTATACAATGAGCAGTTTTTC. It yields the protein CASRPIGVYNEQFF.

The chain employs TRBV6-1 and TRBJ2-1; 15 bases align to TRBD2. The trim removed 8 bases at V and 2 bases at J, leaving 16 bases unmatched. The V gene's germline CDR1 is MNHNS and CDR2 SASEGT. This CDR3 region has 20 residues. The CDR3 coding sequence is TGTGCCAGCGGCAGAACCCCAGGGACTAGCGGGGGGTCCGCCTACAATGAGCAGTTCTTC. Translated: CASGRTPGTSGGSAYNEQFF.

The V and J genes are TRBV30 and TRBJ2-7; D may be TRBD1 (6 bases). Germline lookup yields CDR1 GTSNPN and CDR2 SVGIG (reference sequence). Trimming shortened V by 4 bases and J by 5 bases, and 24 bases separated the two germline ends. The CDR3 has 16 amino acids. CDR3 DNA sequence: TGTGCCTGGACTTACGAGGGGGTTAATTTCGTCCACGAGCAGTACTTC. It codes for CAWTYEGVNFVHEQYF.

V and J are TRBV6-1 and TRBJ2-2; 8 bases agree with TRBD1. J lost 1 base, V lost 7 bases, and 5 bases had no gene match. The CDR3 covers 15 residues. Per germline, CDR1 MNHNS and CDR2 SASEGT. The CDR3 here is CASTRTGRNTGELFF. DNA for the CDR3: TGTGCCAGCACCAGGACAGGGAGGAACACCGGGGAGCTGTTTTTT.

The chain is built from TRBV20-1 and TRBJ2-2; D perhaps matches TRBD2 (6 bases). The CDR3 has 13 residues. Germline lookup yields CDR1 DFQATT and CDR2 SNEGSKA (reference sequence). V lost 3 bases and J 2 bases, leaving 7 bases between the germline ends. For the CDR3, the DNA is TGCAGTGCTAGCGGGGGTAACACCGGGGAGCTGTTTTTT. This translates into CSASGGNTGELFF.

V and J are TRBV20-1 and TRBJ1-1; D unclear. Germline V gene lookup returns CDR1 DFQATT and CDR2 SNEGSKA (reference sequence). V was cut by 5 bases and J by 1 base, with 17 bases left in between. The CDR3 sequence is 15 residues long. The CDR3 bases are TGCAGTGCTGGCGGCGTTTACCCGGAGAACACTGAAGCTTTCTTT. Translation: CSAGGVYPENTEAFF.

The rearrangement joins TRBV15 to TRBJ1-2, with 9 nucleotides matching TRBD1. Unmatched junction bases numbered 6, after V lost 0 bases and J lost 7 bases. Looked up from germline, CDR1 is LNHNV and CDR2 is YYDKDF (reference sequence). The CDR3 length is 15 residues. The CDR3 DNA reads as TGTGCCACCAGCAGAGATCTGGGGACAGGGCCTGGCTACACCTTC. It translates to CATSRDLGTGPGYTF.

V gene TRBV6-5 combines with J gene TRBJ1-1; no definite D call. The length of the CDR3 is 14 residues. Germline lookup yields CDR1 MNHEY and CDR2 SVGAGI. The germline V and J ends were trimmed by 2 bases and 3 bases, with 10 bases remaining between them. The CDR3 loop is CASSYALRDTEAFF. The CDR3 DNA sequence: TGTGCCAGCAGTTACGCCCTCCGGGACACTGAAGCTTTCTTT.

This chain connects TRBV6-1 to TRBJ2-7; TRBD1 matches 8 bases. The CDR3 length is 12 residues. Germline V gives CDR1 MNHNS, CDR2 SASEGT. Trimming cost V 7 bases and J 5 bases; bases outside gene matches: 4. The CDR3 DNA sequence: TGTGCCAGCAATGGACAGGGTAACGAGCAGTACTTC. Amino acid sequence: CASNGQGNEQYF.

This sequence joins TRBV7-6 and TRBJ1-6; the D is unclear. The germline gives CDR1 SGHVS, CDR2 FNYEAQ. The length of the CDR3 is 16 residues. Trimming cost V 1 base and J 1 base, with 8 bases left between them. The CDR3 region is CASSLEFGSYNSPLHF. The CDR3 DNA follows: TGTGCCAGCAGCTTAGAATTTGGTTCCTATAATTCACCCCTCCACTTT.

In DNA form, the CDR3 reads TGTGCCAGCAGTGTGTCTGGCAATCAGCCCCAGCATTTT. Encoded protein: CASSVSGNQPQHF. The chain recombines TRBV6-1 with TRBJ1-5; unclear D gene. The CDR3 runs 13 residues. Trimming took off 4 bases at V and 2 bases at J, with 6 bases between the two ends. CDR1 and CDR2 from the germline V gene are MNHNS and SASEGT.

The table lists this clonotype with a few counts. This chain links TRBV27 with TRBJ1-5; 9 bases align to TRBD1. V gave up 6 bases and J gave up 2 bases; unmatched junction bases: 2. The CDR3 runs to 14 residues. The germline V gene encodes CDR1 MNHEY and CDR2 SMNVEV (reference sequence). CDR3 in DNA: TGTGCCAGCAGCCGACAGGGGGGCAATCAGCCCCAGCATTTT. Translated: CASSRQGGNQPQHF.

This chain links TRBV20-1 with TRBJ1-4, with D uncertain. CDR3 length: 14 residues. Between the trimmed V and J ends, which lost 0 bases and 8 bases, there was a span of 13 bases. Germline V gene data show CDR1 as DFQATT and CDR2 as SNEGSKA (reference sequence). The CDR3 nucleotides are TGCAGTGCTAGAGATCTTCCAGTCAGCGAAAAACTGTTTTTT. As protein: CSARDLPVSEKLFF.

For the CDR3, the DNA is TGTGCCAGCAGCTTAGAGGACAGAACAGACACTGAAGCTTTCTTT. Encoded protein: CASSLEDRTDTEAFF. The chain combines TRBV11-2 with TRBJ1-1; possible D gene TRBD1, 6 bases. Germline CDR1 is SGHAT and CDR2 is FQNNGV. CDR3 length: 15 amino acids. V was trimmed by 0 bases and J by 3 bases, leaving 11 bases between them.

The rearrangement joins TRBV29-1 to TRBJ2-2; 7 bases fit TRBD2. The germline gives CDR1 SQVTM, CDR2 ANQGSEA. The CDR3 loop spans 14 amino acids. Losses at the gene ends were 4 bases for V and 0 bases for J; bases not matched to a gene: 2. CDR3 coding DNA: TGCAGCGTTGGGGGAGGGCCGAACACCGGGGAGCTGTTTTTT. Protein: CSVGGGPNTGELFF.

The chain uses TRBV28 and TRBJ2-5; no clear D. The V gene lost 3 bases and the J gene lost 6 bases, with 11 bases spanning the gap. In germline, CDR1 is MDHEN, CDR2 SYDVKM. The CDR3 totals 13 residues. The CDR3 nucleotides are TGTGCCAGCAGTTTTGAGGCTCCTAAGACCCAGTACTTC. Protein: CASSFEAPKTQYF.

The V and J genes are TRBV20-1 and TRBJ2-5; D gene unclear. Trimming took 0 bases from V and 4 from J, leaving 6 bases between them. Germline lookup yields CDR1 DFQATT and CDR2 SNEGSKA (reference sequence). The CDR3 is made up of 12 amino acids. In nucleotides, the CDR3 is TGCAGTGCTAGAGAGTCGGTAGAGACCCAGTACTTC. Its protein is CSARESVETQYF.

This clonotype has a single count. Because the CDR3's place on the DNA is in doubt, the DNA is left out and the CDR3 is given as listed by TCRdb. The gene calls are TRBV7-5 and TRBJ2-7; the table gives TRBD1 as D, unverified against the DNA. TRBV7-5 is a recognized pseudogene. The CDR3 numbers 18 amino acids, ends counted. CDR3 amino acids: CISVSEGVWGAIRYEQYF.

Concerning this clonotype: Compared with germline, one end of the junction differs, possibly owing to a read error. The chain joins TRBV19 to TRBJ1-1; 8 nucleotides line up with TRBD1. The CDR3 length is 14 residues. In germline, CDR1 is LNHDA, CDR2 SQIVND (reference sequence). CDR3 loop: CTSSDRGGGAEAFF. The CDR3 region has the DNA TGTACCAGTAGCGACAGGGGAGGAGGGGCTGAAGCTTTCTTT. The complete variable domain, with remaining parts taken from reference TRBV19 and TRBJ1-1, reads DGGITQSPKYLFRKEGQNVTLSCEQNLNHDAMYWYRQDPGQGLRLIYYSQIVNDFQKGDIAEGYSVSREKKESFPLTVTSAQKNPTAFYLCTSSDRGGGAEAFFGQGTRLTVV.